The rows below give T cell receptor beta chains drawn from one sample of a study of blood T cells in healthy people across ages. One entry per CDR3 protein, called by TCRdb with MiXCR from the 5' RACE reads. The data contain 780,000 or so distinct CDR3 sequences, roughly three fifths of them singletons. The sequenced material came from blood. The source of these receptors is a man between 40 and 49 years old in good health. CDR3s include the opening cysteine and the closing phenylalanine or tryptophan. The order of the fields is J gene, clone size, D gene, V gene, CDR3 DNA, CDR3 protein. The D gene is left open where the match is weak. Expanded clones are given a class, and other clones once, few, many or no size at all.

>TRBJ2-7|few|NA|TRBV4-2
TGTGCCAGCAGCCACCGGACAACGGATTACGAGCAGTACTTC
CASSHRTTDYEQYF
>TRBJ1-1|NA|NA|TRBV28
TGTGCCAGCAGTTTAAAGGGAGGACCGATGGGCGGTGGAGCTTTCTTT
CASSLKGGPMGGGAFF
>TRBJ2-3|NA|NA|TRBV5-6
TGTGCCAGCAGCGGAGAAGATCTCGGCACAGATACGCAGTATTTT
CASSGEDLGTDTQYF
>TRBJ2-5|few|NA|TRBV3-1
TGTGCCAGCAGCCAGGCTAGTTCCGTGGAGACCCAGTACTTC
CASSQASSVETQYF
>TRBJ2-3|NA|NA|TRBV5-4
TGTGCCAGCAGCTCCTCGGACCTTAATACGCAGTATTTT
CASSSSDLNTQYF
>TRBJ1-6|NA|TRBD1|TRBV10-3
TGCGCCATCAGAGACCGGGACAGGGGGACACCCCTCCACTTT
CAIRDRDRGTPLHF
>TRBJ2-1|few|TRBD2|TRBV7-3
TGTGCCAGCAGCTCGGAGCGGGAGGGGCACAATGAGCAGTTCTTC
CASSSEREGHNEQFF
>TRBJ1-2|few|NA|TRBV12-3/TRBV12-4
TGTGCCAGCAGAACGGGGCCGCTTCCTGGCTACACCTTC
CASRTGPLPGYTF
>TRBJ2-7|NA|TRBD2|TRBV20-1
TGCAGTGCTAGAGCCCGCGGGAGCTCCTACAATGAGCAGTACTTC
CSARARGSSYNEQYF
>TRBJ1-6|NA|NA|TRBV27
TGTGCCAGCACCCTTGGGGAGAATTATGATTCACCCCTCCACTTT
CASTLGENYDSPLHF